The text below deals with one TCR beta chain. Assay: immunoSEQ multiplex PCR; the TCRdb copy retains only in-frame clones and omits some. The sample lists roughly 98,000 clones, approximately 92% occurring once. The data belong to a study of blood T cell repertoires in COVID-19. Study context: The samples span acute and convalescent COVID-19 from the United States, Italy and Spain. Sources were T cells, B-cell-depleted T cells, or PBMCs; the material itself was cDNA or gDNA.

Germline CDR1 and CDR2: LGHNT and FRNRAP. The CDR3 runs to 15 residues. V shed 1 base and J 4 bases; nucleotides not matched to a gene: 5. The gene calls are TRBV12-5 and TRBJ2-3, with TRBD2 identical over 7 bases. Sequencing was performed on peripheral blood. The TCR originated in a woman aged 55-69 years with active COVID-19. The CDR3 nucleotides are TGTGCTAGTGGTTTGGGGGAGGGCAGGCCAGATACGCAGTATTTT. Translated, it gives CASGLGEGRPDTQYF.